The 29 T cell receptor beta chains below come from one sample, sequenced in a study of identical twins. TCRdb itself ran the 5' RACE reads through MiXCR, one entry per CDR3 protein. This table has 130,000 to 150,000 distinct CDR3 sequences, around 3.5% appearing once. The sample was memory T cells sorted from blood. These receptors were collected from a man younger than 35 in good health.

This clonotype was seen ten or more times. The rearrangement joins TRBV20-1 to TRBJ2-1; 9 bases align to TRBD1. Germline V gives CDR1 DFQATT, CDR2 SNEGSKA (reference sequence). The CDR3 runs 14 residues. Germline trimming cut 0 bases from V and 15 bases from J; bases unmatched to any gene: 12. This CDR3 reads CSARDQRTGAGRFF. The CDR3, as DNA: TGCAGTGCTAGAGACCAAAGGACAGGGGCGGGTAGGTTCTTC.

This clonotype came up many times. V is TRBV12-3 or TRBV12-4 and J is TRBJ2-1, with 10 bases lining up with TRBD2. The CDR3 covers 15 residues. With 1 base clipped from V and 6 bases from J, the junction kept 3 bases outside the gene matches. The CDR3 DNA sequence: TGTGCCAGCAGTTTAGGGGGACTAGCGACCAATGAGCAGTTCTTC. Amino acid sequence: CASSLGGLATNEQFF.

This clonotype has a count of ten or more. J is TRBJ2-7 and V is TRBV6-2 or TRBV6-3; D possibly corresponds to TRBD1 (6 bases). Germline V gives CDR1 MNHEY, CDR2 SVGEGT. The V end was cut by 5 bases, the J end by 3 bases, with 20 bases between. The CDR3 is 16 residues long. The CDR3 DNA reads as TGTGCCAGCAGTACCACAACCCCGGACAGCCTCTACGAGCAGTACTTC. Translation gives CASSTTTPDSLYEQYF.

The gene calls are TRBV20-1 and TRBJ1-5, with no clear D. Trimming took 6 bases from V and 1 from J, leaving 13 bases between them. The CDR3 is 14 amino acids. CDR1 is DFQATT, CDR2 SNEGSKA, per germline (reference sequence). This CDR3 reads CSATQDLSNQPQHF. The CDR3 nucleotides are TGCAGTGCCACCCAGGATTTGAGCAATCAGCCCCAGCATTTT.

This clonotype was counted only a few times. The chain links TRBV23-1 to TRBJ2-7; the match to TRBD1 covers 8 bases. TRBV23-1 is an open reading frame whose function is uncertain. The ends lost 0 bases at V and 3 bases at J; junction bases unmatched: 10. The CDR3 is 17 amino acids. In DNA, the CDR3 is TGCGCCAGCAGTCAATCTGAAGTGACAGGGGTTATCTACGAGCAGTACGTC. Encoded protein: CASSQSEVTGVIYEQYV.

This clonotype was picked up many times. The DNA for the CDR3 is TGTGCCACCAGGGACAGGCGGGTACGGGAGCAGTTCTTC. It is translated as CATRDRRVREQFF. This chain connects TRBV24-1 to TRBJ2-1; TRBD1 matches 7 bases. CDR1 is KGHDR and CDR2 is SFDVKD in the germline V gene. Trimming took 7 bases from V and 10 from J; bases not matched to a gene: 9. The CDR3 spans 13 residues.

This clonotype was seen ten or more times. The chain joins TRBV6-1 to TRBJ2-1, with D possibly matching TRBD1 (7 bases). V was trimmed by 5 bases and J by 0 bases, leaving 11 bases between them. The V gene's germline CDR1 is MNHNS and CDR2 SASEGT. The CDR3 consists of 15 residues. The DNA of the CDR3 is TGTGCCAGCAGTCAGGGGGGATTCTCCTACAATGAGCAGTTCTTC. Translating it yields CASSQGGFSYNEQFF.

This clonotype was seen repeatedly, ten times or more. The rearrangement joins TRBV20-1 to TRBJ2-3; TRBD2 matches 13 bases. Germline V gene sequence: CDR1 DFQATT, CDR2 SNEGSKA (reference sequence). V shed 4 bases, J shed 3 bases, and the junction held 7 bases outside the gene matches. The CDR3 length is 16 residues. The CDR3 is CSAKLGLAGPTDTQYF. CDR3 coding DNA: TGCAGTGCTAAACTGGGACTAGCGGGACCGACAGATACGCAGTATTTT.

This chain uses TRBV4-1 with TRBJ2-3; TRBD2 matches 10 bases. The V and J ends lost 0 bases and 4 bases, in that order; junction bases with no gene match: 13. The CDR3 extends over 19 amino acids. CDR1 and CDR2 (germline): MGHRA, YSYEKL. CDR3 sequence: CASSQDLEASGSWADTQYF. CDR3 DNA: TGCGCCAGCAGCCAAGATTTAGAGGCTAGCGGGAGTTGGGCAGATACGCAGTATTTT.

Ten or more counts support this clonotype. The CDR3 protein is CASIALAGGLGEQFF. The CDR3 coding sequence is TGCGCCAGCATCGCCCTAGCGGGAGGGCTTGGTGAGCAGTTCTTC. The genes are TRBV5-1 and TRBJ2-1; TRBD2 matches 12 bases. The germline CDR1 and CDR2 sequences are SGHRS and YFSETQ. Trimming at V came to 6 bases and at J to 9 bases, leaving 10 bases not matched to a gene. The CDR3 length is 15 residues.

Ten or more counts support this clonotype. V is TRBV7-8 and J is TRBJ2-3, with D perhaps matching TRBD1 (5 bases). Germline CDR1 SGHVS, CDR2 FQNEAQ. This CDR3 region has 11 residues. Trimming removed 6 bases at V and 7 bases at J, with 8 bases between. CDR3 sequence reads: CASRGQYTQYF. Here the CDR3 DNA reads TGTGCCAGCAGGGGGCAATATACGCAGTATTTT.

This clonotype was observed many times. The chain links TRBV3-1 to TRBJ2-2; 8 bases map to TRBD1. Trimming cost V 0 bases and J 5 bases; bases outside gene matches: 14. Germline-derived CDR1 and CDR2 are LGHDT and YNNKEL (reference sequence). CDR3 length: 19 residues. The CDR3 spells CASSQEGLRQGFGTGELFF. The DNA for the CDR3 is TGTGCCAGCAGCCAAGAAGGACTTCGACAGGGGTTTGGAACCGGGGAGCTGTTTTTT.

This clonotype came up many times. This chain links TRBV7-9 with TRBJ2-1, with D perhaps assigned TRBD1 or TRBD2 (5 bases each). V lost 1 base and J 9 bases, leaving 16 bases between the germline ends. CDR3 length: 15 residues. Germline V gene lookup returns CDR1 SEHNR and CDR2 FQNEAQ (reference sequence). The CDR3 nucleotides read TGTGCCAGCAGCTTAGTTCTGGGGGAGTGGGTTGAGCAGTTCTTC. This gives the protein CASSLVLGEWVEQFF.

At least ten counts were recorded for this clonotype. V and J are TRBV20-1 and TRBJ1-6, with 11 bases identical to TRBD1. CDR1 and CDR2 (germline): DFQATT, SNEGSKA (reference sequence). V shed 6 bases and J 7 bases; nucleotides not matched to a gene: 8. The CDR3 consists of 15 residues. The CDR3 region is CSALPDRGRNSPLHF. The CDR3 DNA sequence: TGCAGTGCCCTCCCGGACAGGGGGCGAAATTCACCCCTCCACTTT.

The V gene is TRBV5-1, the J gene TRBJ2-3, with D perhaps TRBD2 (5 bases). The germline V and J ends were trimmed by 8 bases and 3 bases, with 16 bases remaining between them. This CDR3 comprises 14 residues. Germline loops: CDR1 SGHRS, CDR2 YFSETQ. The CDR3 nucleotides are TGCGCCAGTGCCCGGGATACAAATACAGATACGCAGTATTTT. It specifies CASARDTNTDTQYF.

This clonotype has at least ten counts. The CDR3 DNA follows: TGTGCCACCAGTGCGACAGGAGCCTACGAGCAGTACTTC. This encodes CATSATGAYEQYF. The J gene is TRBJ2-7, the V gene TRBV24-1, with a tentative D call TRBD1 (6 bases). The germline V gene encodes CDR1 KGHDR and CDR2 SFDVKD. The V gene lost 5 bases and the J gene lost 2 bases, with 9 bases spanning the gap. The CDR3 runs 13 residues.

In its sample, this clonotype was seen many times. The chain links TRBV28 to TRBJ1-5; D is ambiguous. The CDR3 has 13 amino acids. The V gene lost 6 bases and the J gene lost 0 bases, with 6 bases spanning the gap. Germline CDR1 is MDHEN and CDR2 is SYDVKM. The CDR3 DNA reads TGTGCCAGCAGAGACTATAGCAATCAGCCCCAGCATTTT. It encodes CASRDYSNQPQHF.

This clonotype was detected ten times or more. The chain couples TRBV2 to TRBJ2-5; D remains ambiguous. This CDR3 is built from 9 residues. CDR1 SNHLY and CDR2 FYNNEI come from the germline V gene. Trimming took off 7 bases at V and 5 bases at J, with 2 bases between the two ends. The CDR3 nucleotides are TGTGCCAGCATGGAGACCCAGTACTTC. This sequence encodes CASMETQYF.

This clonotype has ten or more counts. The rearrangement joins TRBV5-6 to TRBJ2-7; D call uncertain. CDR1 SGHDT and CDR2 YYEEEE come from the germline V gene. The CDR3 consists of 13 residues. V lost 1 base to trimming and J lost 1 base, with 6 bases between them. CDR3: CASSLQYSYEQYV. As DNA, the CDR3 is TGTGCCAGCAGCTTGCAGTATTCCTACGAGCAGTACGTC.

This clonotype was counted at least ten times. The V gene is TRBV12-5, the J gene TRBJ2-1; TRBD2 aligns across 16 bases. V lost 2 bases and J lost 9; bases outside the gene matches: 7. CDR1 is LGHNT, CDR2 FRNRAP, per germline. CDR3 size: 17 residues. The CDR3 DNA follows: TGTGCTAGTGGTTTGTATCCGGGACTAGCGGGAGGGGGTGAGCAGTTCTTC. This codes for CASGLYPGLAGGGEQFF. The variable domain in full, with the rest retrieved from reference TRBV12-5 and TRBJ2-1, is DARVTQTPRHKVTEMGQEVTMRCQPILGHNTVFWYRQTMMQGLELLAYFRNRAPLDDSGMPKDRFSAEMPDATLATLKIQPSEPRDSAVYFCASGLYPGLAGGGEQFFGPGTRLTVL.

This clonotype ranks as medium-sized (0.01 to 0.1%). This chain links TRBV4-2 with TRBJ2-5; D gene unclear. Germline CDR1 is LGHNA and CDR2 is YNFKEQ. The CDR3 has 15 residues. V lost 0 bases to trimming and J lost 5 bases, with 13 bases between them. CDR3 sequence reads: CASSQDSWNDETQYF. The CDR3, as DNA: TGTGCCAGCAGCCAAGATAGTTGGAACGATGAGACCCAGTACTTC.

This clonotype has at least ten counts. This chain joins TRBV18 and TRBJ2-5; no clear D. Trimming cost V 2 bases and J 1 base, with 5 bases left between them. Germline CDR1 KGHSH, CDR2 LQKENI. The CDR3 spans 13 residues. The CDR3 spells CASSPNSQETQYF. Written as DNA, the CDR3 is TGTGCCAGCTCACCAAACAGCCAAGAGACCCAGTACTTC.

This clonotype was counted at least ten times. The rearrangement links TRBV6-2 or TRBV6-3 to TRBJ2-5; D possibly corresponds to TRBD2 (6 bases). Germline-derived CDR1 and CDR2 are MNHEY and SVGEGT. Trimming removed 7 bases from V and 1 base from J, with 13 bases in between. The CDR3 contains 14 residues. The CDR3 DNA reads as TGTGCCAGCAATCTAGCGTACCCCCAAGAGACCCAGTACTTC. Protein product: CASNLAYPQETQYF.

The table lists this clonotype with a few counts. The V and J genes are TRBV25-1 and TRBJ2-2; D is perhaps TRBD2 (5 bases). With 4 bases removed from V and 6 bases from J, the gap between germline ends came to 21 bases. CDR3 length: 17 amino acids. Germline V gene lookup returns CDR1 MGHDK and CDR2 SYGVNS. Here the CDR3 DNA reads TGTGCCAGCAGTGCCTCAGTCGGGGTAGGAAACCCCGGGGAGCTGTTTTTT. It translates to CASSASVGVGNPGELFF. Filled out from reference TRBV25-1 and TRBJ2-2, the complete variable domain reads EADIYQTPRYLVIGTGKKITLECSQTMGHDKMYWYQQDPGMELHLIHYSYGVNSTEKGDLSSESTVSRIRTEHFPLTLESARPSHTSQYLCASSASVGVGNPGELFFGEGSRLTVL.

This clonotype was seen repeatedly, ten times or more. This chain's CDR3 is CASGLGGYSTDTQYF. The CDR3 DNA is TGTGCTAGTGGTTTGGGGGGGTATAGCACAGATACGCAGTATTTT. The chain employs TRBV12-5 and TRBJ2-3; D is tentatively TRBD1 or TRBD2 (5 bases each). Germline V gene data show CDR1 as LGHNT and CDR2 as FRNRAP. The CDR3 consists of 15 residues. V lost 1 base and J lost 0, with 8 bases in between.

In its sample, this clonotype was seen a few times. This sequence joins TRBV5-4 and TRBJ2-1; 7 bases agree with TRBD2. Per germline, CDR1 SGHNT and CDR2 YYREEE (reference sequence). The trim removed 4 bases at V and 6 bases at J, leaving 13 bases unmatched. This CDR3 has 16 residues. For the CDR3, the DNA is TGTGCCAGCAGCGGCCGCGGGCTAGCGGATCCCAATGAGCAGTTCTTC. Translated, it gives CASSGRGLADPNEQFF.

In its sample, this clonotype was seen many times. This rearrangement joins TRBV12-3 or TRBV12-4 to TRBJ1-5; D is perhaps TRBD1 (5 bases). The length of the CDR3 is 12 residues. V was clipped by 6 bases and J by 6 bases, with 9 bases between them. The CDR3 DNA sequence: TGTGCCAGCAGACCCGGGGGTCAGCCCCAGCATTTT. Its translation is CASRPGGQPQHF.

There are many counts of this clonotype. V is TRBV2 and J is TRBJ2-1; D is possibly TRBD1 or TRBD2 (5 bases each). CDR3 size: 13 residues. V dropped 4 bases and J dropped 11 bases, with 15 bases sitting between them. Germline V gene data show CDR1 as SNHLY and CDR2 as FYNNEI. The CDR3 reads CASSAQTGTKQFF. DNA of the CDR3: TGTGCCAGCAGTGCACAAACCGGGACCAAGCAGTTCTTC.

At least ten counts were recorded for this clonotype. The chain uses TRBV6-5 and TRBJ2-7; no clear D. V gave up 6 bases and J gave up 5 bases, with 11 bases separating them. The CDR3 consists of 12 residues. Per the germline V gene, CDR1 is MNHEY and CDR2 is SVGAGI. In DNA, the CDR3 is TGTGCCAGCAGGTCCATTCGGAACGAGCAGTACTTC. It specifies CASRSIRNEQYF.